The present T cell receptor (beta chain) was sequenced within a study of blood T cell repertoires in COVID-19. Study in general: Researchers got acute and convalescent COVID-19 samples from the United States, Italy and Spain. Sources were T cells, B-cell-depleted T cells, or PBMCs; the material itself was cDNA or gDNA.

Only in-frame clones appear in the TCRdb table, and some are missing; sequencing was by immunoSEQ multiplex PCR. The table shows 250,000 to 350,000 clones, with approximately 91% occurring only once. CDR3 size: 15 residues. CDR1 and CDR2 from the germline V gene are MNHEY and SVGEGT. The ends were cut back, 2 bases at V and 1 base at J, with 8 bases in the middle. The sequenced material came from peripheral blood. This clonotype originated in a woman aged 55-69 years with acute or convalescent COVID-19. This chain uses TRBV6-2 or TRBV6-3 with TRBJ2-2; TRBD2 is a possible D gene (6 bases). CDR3 sequence: CASSYDGRNTGELFF. CDR3 bases: TGTGCCAGCAGTTACGACGGGAGGAACACCGGGGAGCTGTTTTTT.